The subject of this entry is one T cell receptor beta chain. Antigen specificity is unknown. Sequenced by immunoSEQ multiplex PCR; TCRdb stores in-frame clones only, minus some. The repertoire holds 2 million to 2.5 million clones, with 95% as singletons. This entry is derived from a study of shared clonotypes between healthy human individuals. Notes on the study in general: It was only blood that was sampled, and tissue repertoires likely differ.

The CDR3 has 13 residues. V was shortened by 0 bases and J by 8 bases, with 10 bases between the two germline ends. Germline V gives CDR1 ENHRY, CDR2 SYGVKD. V is TRBV10-3 and J is TRBJ1-1; no firm D call. The sequence came from a man aged 18 to 30 in good health. The sequencing input was naive CD4+ T cells sorted from blood. The subset is: CD45RA+ positively selected. CDR3 residues: CAISESVALEAFF. The CDR3 DNA reads TGTGCCATCAGTGAGTCCGTCGCGCTAGAAGCTTTCTTT.